This T cell receptor beta chain originates from a study of cytomegalovirus exposure and HLA in healthy donors. In the study overall: Out of roughly 170 million T cells, an earlier analysis found over 100 million unique TCR beta sequences in total.

This CDR3 has 12 amino acids. Germline loops: CDR1 SEHNR, CDR2 FQNEAQ (reference sequence). Trimming shortened V by 3 bases and J by 5 bases, and 7 bases separated the two germline ends. Study-wide results and limits: Reportedly, fewer N-insertions than the approximately 680-donor mean appeared in an Asian-associated ancestry cluster in a later analysis. The classifier reportedly diagnosed cytomegalovirus status with high specificity and sensitivity.

On this clone itself: The target antigen is unknown.

Primers included in the PCR were 60 Vbeta and 13 Jbeta primers. The table came from immunoSEQ multiplex PCR; TCRdb's copy has only in-frame clones and leaves some out. The sample has about 130,000 clones; 80% are singletons. The sample taken for sequencing was PBMCs. The sequence was collected from a male donor in good health and CMV-seronegative. The chain joins TRBV7-9 to TRBJ2-5; D gene ambiguous. The CDR3 DNA follows: TGTGCCAGCAGCTTTCTGGCTGAGACCCAGTACTTC. Residues: CASSFLAETQYF.